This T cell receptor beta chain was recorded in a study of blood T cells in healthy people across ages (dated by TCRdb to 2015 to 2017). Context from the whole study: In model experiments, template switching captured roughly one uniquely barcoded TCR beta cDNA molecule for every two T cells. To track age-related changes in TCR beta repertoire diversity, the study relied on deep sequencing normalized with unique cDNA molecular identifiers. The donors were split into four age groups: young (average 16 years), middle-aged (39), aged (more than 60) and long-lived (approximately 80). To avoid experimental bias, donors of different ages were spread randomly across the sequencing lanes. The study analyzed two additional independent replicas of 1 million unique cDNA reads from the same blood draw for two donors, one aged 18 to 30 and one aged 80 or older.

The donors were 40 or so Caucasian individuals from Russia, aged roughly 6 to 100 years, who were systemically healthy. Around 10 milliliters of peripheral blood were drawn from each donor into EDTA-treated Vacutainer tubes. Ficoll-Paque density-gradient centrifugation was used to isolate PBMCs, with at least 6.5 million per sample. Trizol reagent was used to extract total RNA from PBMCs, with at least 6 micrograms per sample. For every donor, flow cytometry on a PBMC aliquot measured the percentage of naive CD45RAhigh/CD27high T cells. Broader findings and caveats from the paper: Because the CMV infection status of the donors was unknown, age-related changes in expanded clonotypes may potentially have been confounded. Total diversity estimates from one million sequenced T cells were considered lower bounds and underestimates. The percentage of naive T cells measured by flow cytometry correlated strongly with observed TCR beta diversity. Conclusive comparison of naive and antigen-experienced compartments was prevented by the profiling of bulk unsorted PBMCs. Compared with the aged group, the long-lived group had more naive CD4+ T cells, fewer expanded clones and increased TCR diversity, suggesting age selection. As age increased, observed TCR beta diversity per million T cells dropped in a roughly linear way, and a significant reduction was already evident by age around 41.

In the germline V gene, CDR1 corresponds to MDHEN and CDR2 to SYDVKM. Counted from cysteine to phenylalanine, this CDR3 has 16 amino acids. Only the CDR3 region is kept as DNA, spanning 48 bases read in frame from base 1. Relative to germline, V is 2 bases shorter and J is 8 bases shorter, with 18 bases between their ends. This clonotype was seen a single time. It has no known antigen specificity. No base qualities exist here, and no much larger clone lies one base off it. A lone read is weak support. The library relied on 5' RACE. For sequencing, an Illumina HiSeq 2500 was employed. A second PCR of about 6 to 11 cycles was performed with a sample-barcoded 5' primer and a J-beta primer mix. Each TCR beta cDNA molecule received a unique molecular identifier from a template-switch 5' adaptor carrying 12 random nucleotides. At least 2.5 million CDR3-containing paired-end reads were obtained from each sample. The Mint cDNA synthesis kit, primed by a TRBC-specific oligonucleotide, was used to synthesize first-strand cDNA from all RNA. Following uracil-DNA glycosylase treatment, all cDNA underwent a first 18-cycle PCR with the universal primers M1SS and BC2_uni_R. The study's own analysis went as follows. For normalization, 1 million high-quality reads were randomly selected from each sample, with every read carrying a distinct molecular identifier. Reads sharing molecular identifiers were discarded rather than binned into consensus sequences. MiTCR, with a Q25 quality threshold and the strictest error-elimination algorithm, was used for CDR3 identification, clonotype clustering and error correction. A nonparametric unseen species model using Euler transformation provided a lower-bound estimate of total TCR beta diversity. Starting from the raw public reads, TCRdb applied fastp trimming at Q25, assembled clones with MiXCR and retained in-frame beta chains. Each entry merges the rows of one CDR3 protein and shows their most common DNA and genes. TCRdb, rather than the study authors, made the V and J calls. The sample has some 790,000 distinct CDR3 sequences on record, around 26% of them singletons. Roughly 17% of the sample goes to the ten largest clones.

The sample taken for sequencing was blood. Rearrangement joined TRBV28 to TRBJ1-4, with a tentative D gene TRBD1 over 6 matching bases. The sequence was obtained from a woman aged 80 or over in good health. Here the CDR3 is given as CASSLLGRGGEEKLFF. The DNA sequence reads TGTGCCAGCAGTTTACTGGGGCGCGGGGGCGAAGAAAAACTGTTTTTT.